The 9 T cell receptor beta chains below were found in one sample sequenced in a study of T cells after yellow fever vaccination. TCRdb reanalysed the 5' RACE reads using MiXCR and keeps one entry per CDR3 protein. The table records 35,000 to 55,000 distinct CDR3 sequences, approximately 6.3% of them present only once. Sequences were derived from CD8+ T cells not binding an NS4B(214-222) dextramer, sorted from PBMCs, sampled 45 days after the yellow fever booster vaccination. The receptors originated from a man younger than 45 who received the YFV17D yellow fever vaccine.

The chain has TRBV29-1 and TRBJ1-6; D might be TRBD1 (6 bases). The length of the CDR3 is 15 residues. Germline loops: CDR1 SQVTM, CDR2 ANQGSEA. The V end lost 5 bases, the J end lost 10 bases, and 21 bases lay between the germline ends. DNA of the CDR3: TGCAGCGTTAGGACCGTAGGGGGAGTTTCCTCACCCCTCCACTTT. Its translation is CSVRTVGGVSSPLHF.

There are a few counts of this clonotype. The genes are TRBV4-3 and TRBJ1-1; no firm D call. This CDR3 comprises 15 residues. V gave up 0 bases and J gave up 1 base, with 9 bases separating them. The V gene's germline CDR1 is LGHNA and CDR2 YSLEER. The CDR3 sequence is CASSQDQETNTEAFF. Here the CDR3 DNA reads TGCGCCAGCAGCCAAGATCAGGAGACGAACACTGAAGCTTTCTTT.

The V and J genes are TRBV3-1 and TRBJ2-7; tentatively, D is TRBD1 (6 bases). Trimming removed 7 bases at V and 3 bases at J, with 19 bases between. The CDR3 sequence is 15 residues long. CDR1 and CDR2 (germline): LGHDT, YNNKEL (reference sequence). As DNA, the CDR3 is TGTGCCAGCACCCCCAGGGGCGCGGGTAGCTACGAGCAGTACTTC. Translation: CASTPRGAGSYEQYF.

Many counts were recorded for this clonotype. The rearrangement uses TRBV7-9 and TRBJ2-5; no reliable D call. Between the trimmed V and J ends, which lost 5 bases and 1 base, there was a span of 14 bases. This CDR3 has 15 residues. Germline CDR1 SEHNR, CDR2 FQNEAQ (reference sequence). CDR3 protein: CASSPWMESQETQYF. The CDR3 DNA reads TGTGCCAGCAGCCCTTGGATGGAAAGCCAAGAGACCCAGTACTTC.

As concerns this clonotype: A read error is possible here, since a much larger clone lies one base away. The chain carries TRBV6-5 and TRBJ1-3; D not certain. The CDR3 is 16 residues long. Looked up from germline, CDR1 is MNHEY and CDR2 is SVGAGI. CDR3 protein: CASSNGVGFSGDTIYF. As DNA, the CDR3 is TGTGCCAGCAGTAACGGCGTGGGATTCTCTGGAGACACCATATATTTT.

There are many counts of this clonotype. The chain joins TRBV7-9 to TRBJ2-5; D unclear. Germline V gives CDR1 SEHNR, CDR2 FQNEAQ (reference sequence). The CDR3 runs 13 residues. The V end was cut by 5 bases, the J end by 1 base, with 8 bases between. CDR3 amino acids: CASSIGVQETQYF. The CDR3 coding sequence is TGTGCCAGCAGCATTGGGGTCCAAGAGACCCAGTACTTC. Complete variable domain (other parts from reference TRBV7-9 and TRBJ2-5): DTGVSQNPRHKITKRGQNVTFRCDPISEHNRLYWYRQTLGQGPEFLTYFQNEAQLEKSRLLSDRFSAERPKGSFSTLEIQRTEQGDSAMYLCASSIGVQETQYFGPGTRLLVL.

V gene TRBV7-2 combines with J gene TRBJ2-1; perhaps TRBD2 as D (6 bases). The CDR3 has 14 residues. Looked up from germline, CDR1 is SGHTA and CDR2 is FQGNSA. Trimming removed 4 bases at V and 4 bases at J, with 11 bases between. CDR3 bases: TGTGCCAGCAGCTCGGAGACTAGTTACAATGAGCAGTTCTTC. As protein: CASSSETSYNEQFF.

This chain joins TRBV29-1 and TRBJ2-6; D is undetermined. CDR1 SQVTM and CDR2 ANQGSEA come from the germline V gene. The CDR3 consists of 16 residues. V lost 5 bases, J lost 0 bases, and 14 bases lay in between. The CDR3 loop reads CSVPWTSSSGANVLTF. The DNA of the CDR3 is TGCAGCGTTCCATGGACCTCCAGCTCTGGGGCCAACGTCCTGACTTTC.

In this sample, this clonotype turned up many times. The gene calls are TRBV6-2 or TRBV6-3 and TRBJ2-1; 8 nucleotides match TRBD1. Germline CDR1 and CDR2: MNHEY and SVGEGT. The CDR3 has 13 amino acids. V lost 6 bases and J lost 6; bases outside the gene matches: 4. DNA for the CDR3: TGTGCCAGCAGCAGGGGGACAGGCAATGAGCAGTTCTTC. Translating it yields CASSRGTGNEQFF.